Listed below are T cell receptor beta chains from one sample, sequenced in a study of cytomegalovirus exposure and HLA in healthy donors. Data came from immunoSEQ multiplex PCR; TCRdb stores just in-frame clones and leaves some out. The sample includes more than 60,000 clones, roughly 91% seen only once; the top ten take over 1.5%. Sequenced input: PBMCs. Receptor source: a woman aged 18-29 years in good health and CMV-seronegative. CDR3s include the opening cysteine and the closing phenylalanine or tryptophan. A D gene is named only where the DNA matches it firmly. Clone sizes are given selectively: once, few, many, or a class where the clone is expanded.

D gene: .; clone size: .; CDR3 length: 14; J gene: TRBJ2-7; V gene: TRBV19; CDR3 DNA: TGTGCCAGTAGTATAAGCACGGTTGCCTACGAGCAGTACTTC; CDR3 protein: CASSISTVAYEQYF
D gene: .; clone size: .; CDR3 length: 11; J gene: TRBJ1-5; V gene: TRBV2; CDR3 DNA: TGTGCCAGCAGTGAGGGAGAGCCCCAGCATTTT; CDR3 protein: CASSEGEPQHF
D gene: TRBD1; clone size: .; CDR3 length: 15; J gene: TRBJ2-5; V gene: TRBV19; CDR3 DNA: TGTGCCAGTAGTACCGTGGGACAGGAACAAGAGACCCAGTACTTC; CDR3 protein: CASSTVGQEQETQYF
D gene: .; clone size: .; CDR3 length: 13; J gene: TRBJ2-7; V gene: TRBV7-2; CDR3 DNA: TGTGCCAGCAGCCTCGGGACAACCTACGAGCAGTACTTC; CDR3 protein: CASSLGTTYEQYF
D gene: .; clone size: few; CDR3 length: 14; J gene: TRBJ1-2; V gene: TRBV27; CDR3 DNA: TGTGCCAGCAGTGCCGGAGGGCGTAACTATGGCTACACCTTC; CDR3 protein: CASSAGGRNYGYTF
D gene: .; clone size: .; CDR3 length: 14; J gene: TRBJ2-7; V gene: TRBV5-1; CDR3 DNA: TGCGCCAGCAGCCCAACAGGACAGCCCTACGAGCAGTACTTC; CDR3 protein: CASSPTGQPYEQYF
D gene: .; clone size: .; CDR3 length: 14; J gene: TRBJ2-7; V gene: TRBV9; CDR3 DNA: TGTGCCAGCAGCGTAGCGGCTACTACATACGAGCAGTACTTC; CDR3 protein: CASSVAATTYEQYF
D gene: .; clone size: .; CDR3 length: 14; J gene: TRBJ2-7; V gene: TRBV27; CDR3 DNA: TGTGCCAGCAGTTTAGATGGACAGTCGTACGAGCAGTACTTC; CDR3 protein: CASSLDGQSYEQYF
D gene: TRBD2; clone size: .; CDR3 length: 19; J gene: TRBJ2-3; V gene: TRBV7-8; CDR3 DNA: TGTGCCAGCAGTCGCGGACTAGCGGGAATTCTACGAGGCACAGATACGCAGTATTTT; CDR3 protein: CASSRGLAGILRGTDTQYF
D gene: .; clone size: .; CDR3 length: 14; J gene: TRBJ2-6; V gene: TRBV28; CDR3 DNA: TGTGCCAGCAGTCTAACGACACCTTCCAACGTCCTGACTTTC; CDR3 protein: CASSLTTPSNVLTF
D gene: .; clone size: .; CDR3 length: 15; J gene: TRBJ2-1; V gene: TRBV5-1; CDR3 DNA: TGCGCCAGCAGCTTGGCCGGGGGACAGCGAAATGAGCAGTTCTTC; CDR3 protein: CASSLAGGQRNEQFF
D gene: .; clone size: .; CDR3 length: 16; J gene: TRBJ2-1; V gene: TRBV28; CDR3 DNA: TGTGCCAGCAGCAACGCTGACATCGAATCCTACAATGAGCAGTTCTTC; CDR3 protein: CASSNADIESYNEQFF
D gene: TRBD2; clone size: .; CDR3 length: 14; J gene: TRBJ2-7; V gene: TRBV28; CDR3 DNA: TGTGCCAGCCTCGGACTAGCGGGTTCCTACGAGCAGTACTTC; CDR3 protein: CASLGLAGSYEQYF
D gene: .; clone size: .; CDR3 length: 14; J gene: TRBJ2-7; V gene: TRBV9; CDR3 DNA: TGTGCCAGCAGCGTGGGGGGGGGCGGCTACGAGCAGTACTTC; CDR3 protein: CASSVGGGGYEQYF
D gene: TRBD1; clone size: once; CDR3 length: 18; J gene: TRBJ2-4; V gene: TRBV2; CDR3 DNA: TGTGCCAGCAGTGAATCTCAGGGACAGGGGGCAGCCAAAAACATTCAGTACTTC; CDR3 protein: CASSESQGQGAAKNIQYF
D gene: TRBD1; clone size: .; CDR3 length: 16; J gene: TRBJ1-3; V gene: TRBV4-1; CDR3 DNA: TGCGCCAGCAGCCTACGGACAGGGGGCTCTGGAAACACCATATATTTT; CDR3 protein: CASSLRTGGSGNTIYF
D gene: .; clone size: .; CDR3 length: 13; J gene: TRBJ2-7; V gene: TRBV10-3; CDR3 DNA: TGTGCCATCAGTCTCACAGGGCCCTACGAGCAGTACTTC; CDR3 protein: CAISLTGPYEQYF
D gene: .; clone size: .; CDR3 length: 13; J gene: TRBJ2-7; V gene: TRBV29-1; CDR3 DNA: TGCAGCGTTGGCGGGACGGTAGTCTTCGAGCAGTACTTC; CDR3 protein: CSVGGTVVFEQYF
D gene: .; clone size: .; CDR3 length: 15; J gene: TRBJ2-1; V gene: TRBV7-9; CDR3 DNA: TGTGCCAGCAGCTTATTCGGGGGTATTTACAATGAGCAGTTCTTC; CDR3 protein: CASSLFGGIYNEQFF
D gene: .; clone size: .; CDR3 length: 16; J gene: TRBJ1-2; V gene: TRBV15; CDR3 DNA: TGTGCCACCAGCAGAGGGAGGGGCACAACTAACTATGGCTACACCTTC; CDR3 protein: CATSRGRGTTNYGYTF
D gene: .; clone size: .; CDR3 length: 14; J gene: TRBJ1-3; V gene: TRBV7-9; CDR3 DNA: TGTGCCAGCAGCCGACAGATCTCTGGAAACACCATATATTTT; CDR3 protein: CASSRQISGNTIYF
D gene: .; clone size: .; CDR3 length: 16; J gene: TRBJ2-3; V gene: TRBV6-6; CDR3 DNA: TGTGCCAGCAGTTACTCGATGGCGGGATCAGGGGATACGCAGTATTTT; CDR3 protein: CASSYSMAGSGDTQYF
D gene: .; clone size: .; CDR3 length: 15; J gene: TRBJ2-1; V gene: TRBV9; CDR3 DNA: TGTGCCAGCAGCGTTCAGTTAAGTGCCTACAATGAGCAGTTCTTC; CDR3 protein: CASSVQLSAYNEQFF
D gene: .; clone size: .; CDR3 length: 12; J gene: TRBJ1-1; V gene: TRBV5-5; CDR3 DNA: TGTGCCAGCAGCGTAGTGAACACTGAAGCTTTCTTT; CDR3 protein: CASSVVNTEAFF